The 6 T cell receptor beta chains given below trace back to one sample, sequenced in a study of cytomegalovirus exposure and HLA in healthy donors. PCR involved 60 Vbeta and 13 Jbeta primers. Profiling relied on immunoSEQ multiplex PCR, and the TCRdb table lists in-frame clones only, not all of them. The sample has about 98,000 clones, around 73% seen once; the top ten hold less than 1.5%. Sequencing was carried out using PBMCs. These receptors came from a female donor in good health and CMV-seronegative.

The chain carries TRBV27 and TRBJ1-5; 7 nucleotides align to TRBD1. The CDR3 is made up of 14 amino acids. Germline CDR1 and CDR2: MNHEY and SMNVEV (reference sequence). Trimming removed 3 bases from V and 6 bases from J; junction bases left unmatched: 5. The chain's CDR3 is CASSLGTETQPQHF. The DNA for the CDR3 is TGTGCCAGCAGTTTGGGGACAGAGACTCAGCCCCAGCATTTT.

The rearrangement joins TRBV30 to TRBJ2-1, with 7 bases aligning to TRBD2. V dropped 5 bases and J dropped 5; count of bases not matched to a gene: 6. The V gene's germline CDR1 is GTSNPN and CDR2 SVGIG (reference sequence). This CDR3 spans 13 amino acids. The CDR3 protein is CAWERGGNNEQFF. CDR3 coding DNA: TGTGCCTGGGAAAGGGGAGGGAACAATGAGCAGTTCTTC.

The CDR3 is CASKAGGETQYF. In nucleotides, the CDR3 is TGCGCCAGCAAGGCGGGAGGGGAGACCCAGTACTTC. The gene calls are TRBV10-2 and TRBJ2-5; TRBD2 agrees at 9 bases. V lost 7 bases to trimming and J lost 5 bases; unmatched junction nucleotides: 2. The germline gives CDR1 WSHSY, CDR2 SAAADI. This CDR3 is built from 12 residues.

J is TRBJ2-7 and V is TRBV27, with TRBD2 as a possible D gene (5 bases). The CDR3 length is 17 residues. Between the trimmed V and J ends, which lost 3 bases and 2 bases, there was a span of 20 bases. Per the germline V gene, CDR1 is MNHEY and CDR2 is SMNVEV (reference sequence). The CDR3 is CASSLFALGDPPYEQYF. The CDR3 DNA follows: TGTGCCAGCAGTTTGTTTGCCCTCGGGGATCCCCCCTACGAGCAGTACTTC.

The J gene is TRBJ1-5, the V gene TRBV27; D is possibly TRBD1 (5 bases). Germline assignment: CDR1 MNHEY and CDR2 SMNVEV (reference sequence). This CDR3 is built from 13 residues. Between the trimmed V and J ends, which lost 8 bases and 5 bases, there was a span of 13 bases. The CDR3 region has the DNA TGTGCCAGCCAGGGCAGGATCGATCAGCCCCAGCATTTT. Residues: CASQGRIDQPQHF.

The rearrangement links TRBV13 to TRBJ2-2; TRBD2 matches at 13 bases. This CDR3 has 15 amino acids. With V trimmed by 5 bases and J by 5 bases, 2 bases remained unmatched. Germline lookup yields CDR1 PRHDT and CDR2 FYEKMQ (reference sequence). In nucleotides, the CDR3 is TGTGCCAGCAGCAAGACTAGCGGGAGGACCGGGGAGCTGTTTTTT. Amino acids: CASSKTSGRTGELFF.